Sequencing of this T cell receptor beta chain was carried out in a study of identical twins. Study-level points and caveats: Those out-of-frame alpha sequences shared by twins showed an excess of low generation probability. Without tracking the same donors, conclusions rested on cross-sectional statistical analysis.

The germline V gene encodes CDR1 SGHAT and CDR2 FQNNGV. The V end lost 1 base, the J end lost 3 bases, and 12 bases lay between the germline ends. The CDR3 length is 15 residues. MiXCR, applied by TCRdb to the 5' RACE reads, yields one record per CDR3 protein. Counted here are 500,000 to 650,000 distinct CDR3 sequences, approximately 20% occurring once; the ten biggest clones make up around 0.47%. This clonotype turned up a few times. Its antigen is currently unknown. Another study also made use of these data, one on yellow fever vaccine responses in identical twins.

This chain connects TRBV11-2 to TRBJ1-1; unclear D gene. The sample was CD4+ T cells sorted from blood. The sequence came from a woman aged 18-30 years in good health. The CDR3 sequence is CASSLVYGFDTEAFF. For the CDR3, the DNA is TGTGCCAGCAGCTTAGTTTACGGTTTTGACACTGAAGCTTTCTTT.